This T cell receptor (beta chain) was found in a study of graft-versus-host responses after intestinal transplantation. With V trimmed by 6 bases and J by 2 bases, 5 bases remained unmatched. The length of the CDR3 is 17 residues. The germline V gene has CDR1 ENHRY and CDR2 SYGVKD. The data were produced by immunoSEQ multiplex PCR, yet TCRdb's version contains in-frame clones alone and is incomplete. The sample has 95,000 to 100,000 clones, roughly 88% seen once. Notes on this clone: Its antigen is unidentified.

General study findings and limits: Early post-transplant HvG declines were associated with peak circulating GvH clone levels.

The chain has TRBV10-3 and TRBJ2-1, with TRBD2 matching 15 bases. This receptor was taken from a human patient who received an intestinal transplant, so some T cells may come from the graft donor. The starting material was PBMCs, obtained 255 days after intestinal transplant. CDR3 region: CAISGTSGRNTYNEQFF. The CDR3 DNA sequence: TGTGCCATCAGCGGGACTAGCGGGAGGAATACCTACAATGAGCAGTTCTTC.